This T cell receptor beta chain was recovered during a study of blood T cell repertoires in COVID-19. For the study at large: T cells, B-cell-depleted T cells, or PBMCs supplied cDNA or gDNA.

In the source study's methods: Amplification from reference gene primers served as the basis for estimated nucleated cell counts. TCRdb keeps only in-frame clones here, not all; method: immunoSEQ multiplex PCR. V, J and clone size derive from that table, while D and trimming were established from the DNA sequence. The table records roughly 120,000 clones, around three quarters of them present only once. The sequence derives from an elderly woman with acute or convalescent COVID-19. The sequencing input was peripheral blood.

The CDR3 region is CASSESRGGPLHF. The CDR3 nucleotides read TGTGCCAGCAGTGAAAGCCGGGGAGGACCCCTCCACTTT. The chain links TRBV2 to TRBJ1-6, with D uncertain. CDR3 size: 13 residues. V was cut by 2 bases and J by 12 bases, with 11 bases left in between. The germline V gene encodes CDR1 SNHLY and CDR2 FYNNEI.